The rows below give T cell receptor beta chains drawn from one sample of a study of CD8 T cells in ankylosing spondylitis. TCRdb re-called the 5' RACE reads through MiXCR, storing one row per CDR3 protein. The sample shows 250,000 to 400,000 distinct CDR3 sequences, roughly 10% of them seen only once. The sample was blood, either unsorted or a sorted T cell fraction (not recorded which). These TCRs come from a female donor with ankylosing spondylitis or in good health (not recorded which). The CDR3 runs from the conserved cysteine through the conserved F or W. Fields, in order: D gene, J gene, clone size, V gene, CDR3 protein, CDR3 DNA. D genes are given only for firm matches. The size entry is marked missing in some rows and otherwise reads once, few, many or a size class.

>NA|TRBJ1-1|NA|TRBV28
CASSPPVWNTEAFF
TGTGCCAGCAGCCCCCCCGTTTGGAACACTGAAGCTTTCTTT
>NA|TRBJ2-7|NA|TRBV7-2
CASSLGASAVYGQYF
TGTGCCAGCAGCTTAGGTGCTAGCGCGGTCTACGGGCAGTACTTC
>NA|TRBJ1-5|many|TRBV20-1
CSARGTSDQPQHF
TGCAGTGCTAGAGGGACATCCGATCAGCCCCAGCATTTT
>NA|TRBJ2-1|few|TRBV29-1
CSVVANEQFF
TGCAGCGTTGTAGCCAATGAGCAGTTCTTC
>NA|TRBJ2-5|many|TRBV9
CASSVVGHTWTSPQETQYF
TGTGCCAGCAGCGTAGTCGGCCACACTTGGACAAGTCCTCAAGAGACCCAGTACTTC
>NA|TRBJ2-3|many|TRBV20-1
CSWGTLNTDTQYF
TGCAGTTGGGGGACGCTAAACACAGATACGCAGTATTTT
>NA|TRBJ2-3|many|TRBV29-1
CSVEPRGAGDTQYF
TGCAGCGTTGAACCGCGAGGGGCAGGAGATACGCAGTATTTT
>NA|TRBJ1-1|once|TRBV5-8
CASSLGAGDLDTEAFF
TGTGCCAGCAGCTTGGGGGCAGGGGATTTGGACACTGAAGCTTTCTTT
>NA|TRBJ2-1|NA|TRBV3-1
CAVVGYNEQFF
TGTGCTGTGGTCGGCTACAATGAGCAGTTCTTC
>TRBD1|TRBJ1-2|many|TRBV12-3/TRBV12-4
CASRGTGRVNYGYTF
TGTGCCTCCAGAGGGACAGGGAGGGTTAACTATGGCTACACCTTC
>TRBD2|TRBJ2-1|many|TRBV20-1
CSARDRSGGGNEQFF
TGCAGTGCTAGAGATCGGTCGGGGGGGGGCAATGAGCAGTTCTTC
>NA|TRBJ1-6|many|TRBV10-3
CAISDLAGVSSPLHF
TGTGCCATCAGTGACTTAGCTGGCGTTTCATCGCCCCTCCACTTT
>TRBD1|TRBJ2-1|NA|TRBV28
CASRRDRAFSYNEQFF
TGTGCCAGCAGGAGGGACAGGGCCTTCTCATACAATGAGCAGTTCTTC
>TRBD2|TRBJ2-1|NA|TRBV11-2
CASSLSGRSINEQFF
TGTGCCAGCAGCTTAAGCGGGAGGTCCATCAATGAGCAGTTCTTC
>TRBD2|TRBJ2-3|NA|TRBV3-1
CASRRAGGSTDTQYF
TGTGCCAGCAGAAGGGCGGGGGGAAGCACAGATACGCAGTATTTT
>NA|TRBJ2-2|NA|TRBV3-1
CASSQSSGNTGELFF
TGTGCCAGCAGCCAGTCAAGCGGGAACACCGGGGAGCTGTTTTTT
>TRBD2|TRBJ2-1|NA|TRBV27
CASSLSWLAGVNEQFF
TGTGCCAGCAGTTTATCTTGGCTAGCGGGGGTGAATGAGCAGTTCTTC
>NA|TRBJ2-1|many|TRBV5-1
CASSSSGTSYNEQFF
TGCGCCAGCAGCAGTTCCGGGACATCCTACAATGAGCAGTTCTTC
>TRBD1|TRBJ2-7|many|TRBV6-1
CASSLPTGTGHYEQYF
TGTGCCAGCAGTCTCCCGACCGGGACAGGACACTACGAGCAGTACTTC
>NA|TRBJ1-5|many|TRBV5-1
CASSSDPSRQPQHF
TGCGCCAGCAGCTCGGACCCCTCACGGCAGCCCCAGCATTTT
>TRBD1|TRBJ1-1|few|TRBV5-1
CASSLGQGLMNTEAFF
TGCGCCAGCAGCTTGGGACAGGGCCTCATGAACACTGAAGCTTTCTTT
>TRBD2|TRBJ2-5|many|TRBV5-1
CASSLVLAGAQETQYF
TGCGCCAGCAGCTTGGTTCTAGCGGGAGCCCAAGAGACCCAGTACTTC
>TRBD1|TRBJ2-1|NA|TRBV5-1
CASNPQGEDSYNEQFF
TGCGCCAGCAACCCCCAGGGGGAAGACTCCTACAATGAGCAGTTCTTC
>TRBD1|TRBJ2-7|NA|TRBV27
CASSLAFRGQGVFFGEQYF
TGTGCCAGCAGTTTAGCGTTTCGGGGACAGGGGGTCTTTTTTGGGGAGCAGTACTTC
>NA|TRBJ2-6|many|TRBV20-1
CSASAGVGANVLTF
TGCAGTGCTAGTGCTGGGGTCGGGGCCAACGTCCTGACTTTC
>TRBD2|TRBJ2-7|NA|TRBV11-1
CASSKTSGPYEQYF
TGTGCCAGCAGCAAGACTAGCGGGCCCTACGAGCAGTACTTC
>NA|TRBJ2-7|many|TRBV7-2
CASSLNPGQRYEQYF
TGTGCCAGCAGCCTTAATCCAGGACAGAGATACGAGCAGTACTTC
>NA|TRBJ1-2|few|TRBV20-1
CSARNRGGKGDYGYTF
TGCAGTGCTAGGAACCGGGGGGGCAAAGGGGACTATGGCTACACCTTC
>TRBD2|TRBJ2-1|few|TRBV27
CASSLRGGGFSNEQFF
TGTGCCAGCAGTTTACGCGGGGGGGGCTTCAGTAATGAGCAGTTCTTC
>NA|TRBJ2-7|many|TRBV27
CASSLRPAVVAYEQYF
TGTGCCAGCAGTTTAAGGCCTGCCGTTGTCGCCTACGAGCAGTACTTC
>TRBD2|TRBJ2-3|many|TRBV9
CASRKSGASTDTQYF
TGTGCCAGCAGAAAAAGCGGGGCTAGCACAGATACGCAGTATTTT
>NA|TRBJ1-1|many|TRBV10-2
CASSPSAGFRNTEAFF
TGCGCCAGCAGCCCCAGCGCAGGGTTCAGAAACACTGAAGCTTTCTTT
>NA|TRBJ2-6|many|TRBV11-1
CASSSTDSSISGANVLTF
TGTGCCAGCAGCTCAACGGACAGCTCCATCTCTGGGGCCAACGTCCTGACTTTC
>TRBD2|TRBJ2-3|few|TRBV20-1
CCKRDRLAGVVDTQYF
TGCTGCAAAAGGGATCGACTAGCGGGGGTGGTGGATACGCAGTATTTT
>NA|TRBJ1-2|NA|TRBV7-9
CASSPPGQTKYGYTF
TGTGCCAGCAGCCCGCCGGGACAAACGAAATATGGCTACACCTTC
>TRBD2|TRBJ2-7|NA|TRBV30
CAWDRGLAGAYEQYF
TGTGCCTGGGACCGGGGACTAGCGGGAGCCTACGAGCAGTACTTC
>NA|TRBJ2-7|many|TRBV12-3/TRBV12-4
CASRSGTTSYEQYF
TGTGCCAGCAGGTCCGGGACAACCTCCTACGAGCAGTACTTC
>TRBD2|TRBJ2-3|many|TRBV29-1
CSVEAGGGGDTQYF
TGCAGCGTTGAGGCGGGAGGGGGTGGAGATACGCAGTATTTT
>NA|TRBJ2-5|many|TRBV5-1
CASSLSGRASLETQYF
TGCGCCAGCAGCTTGTCGGGCAGGGCATCACTTGAGACCCAGTACTTC
>NA|TRBJ2-2|few|TRBV7-2
CASSSWGRGSGELFF
TGTGCCAGCAGCTCTTGGGGGCGCGGGTCCGGGGAGCTGTTTTTT
>NA|TRBJ2-2|many|TRBV11-1
CASSLGTITGELFF
TGTGCCAGCAGCTTAGGGACTATCACCGGGGAGCTGTTTTTT